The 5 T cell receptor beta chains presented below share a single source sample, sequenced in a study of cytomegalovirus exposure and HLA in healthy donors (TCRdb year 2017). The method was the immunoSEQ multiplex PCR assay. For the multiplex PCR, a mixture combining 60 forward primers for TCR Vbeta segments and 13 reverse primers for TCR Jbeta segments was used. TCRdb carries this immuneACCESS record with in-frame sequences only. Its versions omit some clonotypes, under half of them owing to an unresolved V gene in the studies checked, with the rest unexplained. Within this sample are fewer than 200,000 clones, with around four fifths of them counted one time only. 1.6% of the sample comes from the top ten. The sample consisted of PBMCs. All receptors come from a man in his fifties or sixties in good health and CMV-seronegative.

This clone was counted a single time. The DNA of the CDR3 is TGCGCCAGCAGCCAAGATGCAGGGCAAGGGATAAACACCATATATTTT. This encodes CASSQDAGQGINTIYF. The rearrangement uses TRBV4-3 and TRBJ1-3, with D possibly matching TRBD1 (5 bases). Trimming stripped 0 bases from V and 6 bases from J, with 15 bases between. In germline, CDR1 is LGHNA, CDR2 YSLEER. The CDR3 consists of 16 residues.

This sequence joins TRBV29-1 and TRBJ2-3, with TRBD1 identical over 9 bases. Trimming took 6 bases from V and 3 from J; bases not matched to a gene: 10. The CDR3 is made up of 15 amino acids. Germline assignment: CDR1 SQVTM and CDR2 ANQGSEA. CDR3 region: CSVEIPGQGTDTQYF. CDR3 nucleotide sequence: TGCAGCGTCGAAATTCCGGGACAGGGAACAGATACGCAGTATTTT.

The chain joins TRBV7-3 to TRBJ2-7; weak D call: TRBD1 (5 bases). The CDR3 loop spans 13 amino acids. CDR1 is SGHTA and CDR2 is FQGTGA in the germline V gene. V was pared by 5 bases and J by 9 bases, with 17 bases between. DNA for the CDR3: TGTGCCAGCAGCCCCGACACAGGTTCCCTGCAGTACTTC. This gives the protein CASSPDTGSLQYF.

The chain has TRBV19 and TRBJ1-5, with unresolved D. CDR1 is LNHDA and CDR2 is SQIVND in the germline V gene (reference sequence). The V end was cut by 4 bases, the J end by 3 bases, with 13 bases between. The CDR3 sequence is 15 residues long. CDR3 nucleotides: TGTGCCAGTAGTAGGTGGGAGGATGACAATCAGCCCCAGCATTTT. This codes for CASSRWEDDNQPQHF.

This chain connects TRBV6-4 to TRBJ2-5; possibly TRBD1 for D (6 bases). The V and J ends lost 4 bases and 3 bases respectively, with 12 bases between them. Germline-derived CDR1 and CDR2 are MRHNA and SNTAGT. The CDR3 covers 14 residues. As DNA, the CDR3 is TGTGCCAGCAGTGGTGCCAGGGGCAAAGAGACCCAGTACTTC. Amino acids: CASSGARGKETQYF.